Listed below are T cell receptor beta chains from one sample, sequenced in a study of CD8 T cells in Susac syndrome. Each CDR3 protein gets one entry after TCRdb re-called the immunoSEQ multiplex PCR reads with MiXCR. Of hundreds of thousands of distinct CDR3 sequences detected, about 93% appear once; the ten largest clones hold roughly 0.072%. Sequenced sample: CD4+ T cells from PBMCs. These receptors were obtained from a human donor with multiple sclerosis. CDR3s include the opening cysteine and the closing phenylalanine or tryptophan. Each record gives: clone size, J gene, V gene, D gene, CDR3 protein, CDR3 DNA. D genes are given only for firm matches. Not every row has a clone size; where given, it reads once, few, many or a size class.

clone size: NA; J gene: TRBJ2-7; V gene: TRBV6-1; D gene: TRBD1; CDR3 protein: CASSELGTGGYEQYF; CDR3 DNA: TGTGCCAGCAGTGAATTGGGAACAGGGGGCTACGAGCAGTACTTC
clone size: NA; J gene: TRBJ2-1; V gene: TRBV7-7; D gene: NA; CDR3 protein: CASSFGGAGSNEQFF; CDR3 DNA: TGTGCTAGCAGCTTCGGGGGAGCAGGGAGCAATGAGCAGTTCTTC
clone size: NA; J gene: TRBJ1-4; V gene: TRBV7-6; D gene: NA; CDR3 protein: CASSLNRATNEKLFF; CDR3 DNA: TGTGCCAGCAGCCTTAACAGGGCAACTAATGAAAAACTGTTTTTT
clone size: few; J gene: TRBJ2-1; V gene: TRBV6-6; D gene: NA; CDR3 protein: CASSYSLFGNEQFF; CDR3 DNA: TGTGCCAGCAGTTACTCGTTGTTCGGGAATGAGCAGTTCTTC
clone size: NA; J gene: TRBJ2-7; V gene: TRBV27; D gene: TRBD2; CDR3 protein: CASSSRGGGEQYF; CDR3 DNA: TGTGCCAGCAGTTCACGGGGGGGCGGCGAGCAGTACTTC
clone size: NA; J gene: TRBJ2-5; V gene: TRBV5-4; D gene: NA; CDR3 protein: CASSLIPETQYF; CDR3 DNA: TGTGCCAGCAGCTTGATCCCGGAGACCCAGTACTTC
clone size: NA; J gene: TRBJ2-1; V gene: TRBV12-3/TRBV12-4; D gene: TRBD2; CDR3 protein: CASIAGGPYNEQFF; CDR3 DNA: TGTGCCAGCATCGCGGGGGGCCCGTACAATGAGCAGTTCTTC
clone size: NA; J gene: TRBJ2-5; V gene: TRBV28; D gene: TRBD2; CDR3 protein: CASSSPWEGATQYF; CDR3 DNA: TGTGCCAGCAGTTCTCCATGGGAGGGTGCGACCCAGTACTTC
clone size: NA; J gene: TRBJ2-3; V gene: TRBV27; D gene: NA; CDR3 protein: CASSLSRWEVAEGLADTQYF; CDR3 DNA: TGTGCCAGCAGTTTATCGCGGTGGGAAGTGGCGGAGGGTCTTGCGGATACGCAGTATTTT
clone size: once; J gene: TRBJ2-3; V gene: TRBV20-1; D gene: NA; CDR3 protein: CSAPTMDTQYF; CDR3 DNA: TGCAGTGCCCCGACAATGGATACGCAGTATTTT
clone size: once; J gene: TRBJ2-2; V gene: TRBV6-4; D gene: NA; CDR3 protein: CASSTTGTGELFF; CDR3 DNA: TGTGCCAGCAGTACGACGGGCACCGGGGAGCTGTTTTTT
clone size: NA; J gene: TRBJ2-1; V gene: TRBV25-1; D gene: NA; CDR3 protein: CASSEWGTGLPLYNEQFF; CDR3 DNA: TGTGCCAGCAGTGAGTGGGGGACCGGACTACCCCTTTACAATGAGCAGTTCTTC
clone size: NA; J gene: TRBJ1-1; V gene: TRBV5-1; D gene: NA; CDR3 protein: CASSVQSPVNTEAFF; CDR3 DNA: TGCGCCAGCAGCGTACAGTCGCCCGTGAACACTGAAGCTTTCTTT
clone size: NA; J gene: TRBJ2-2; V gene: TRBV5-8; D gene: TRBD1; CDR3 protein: CASSLDRGVTGELFF; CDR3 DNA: TGTGCCAGCAGCTTGGACAGGGGGGTAACCGGGGAGCTGTTTTTT
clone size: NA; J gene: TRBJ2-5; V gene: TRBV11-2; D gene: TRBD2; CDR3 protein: CASSQIGVAGGPGETQYF; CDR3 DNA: TGTGCCAGCAGCCAGATCGGGGTAGCGGGGGGCCCGGGAGAGACCCAGTACTTC
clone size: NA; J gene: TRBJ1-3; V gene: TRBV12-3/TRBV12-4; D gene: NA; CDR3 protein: CASSFGGGNTIYF; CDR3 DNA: TGTGCCAGCAGTTTTGGAGGGGGAAACACCATATATTTT
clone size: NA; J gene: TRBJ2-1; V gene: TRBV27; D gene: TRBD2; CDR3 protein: CASSFGLAGAYNEQFF; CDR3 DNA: TGTGCCAGCAGTTTTGGTTTAGCGGGGGCCTACAATGAGCAGTTCTTC
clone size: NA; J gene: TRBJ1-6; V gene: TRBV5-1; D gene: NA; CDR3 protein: CASSLGFNRVENSPLHF; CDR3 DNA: TGCGCCAGCAGCTTGGGTTTCAACAGGGTTGAGAATTCACCCCTCCACTTT
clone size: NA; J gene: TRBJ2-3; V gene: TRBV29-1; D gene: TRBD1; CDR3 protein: CSAEGRDRGTDTQYF; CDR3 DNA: TGCAGCGCCGAGGGCCGGGACAGGGGTACAGATACGCAGTATTTT
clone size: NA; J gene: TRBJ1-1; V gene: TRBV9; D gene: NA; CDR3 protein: CASSGGSLVTEAFF; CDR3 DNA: TGTGCCAGCAGCGGGGGGTCGTTGGTCACTGAAGCTTTCTTT
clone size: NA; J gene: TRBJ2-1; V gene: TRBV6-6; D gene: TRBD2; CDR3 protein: CASSLQRDYYNEQFF; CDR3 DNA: TGTGCCAGCAGTTTACAGCGGGACTACTACAATGAGCAGTTCTTC
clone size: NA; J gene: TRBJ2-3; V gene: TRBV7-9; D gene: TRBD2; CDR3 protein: CASSLGASGDTDTQYF; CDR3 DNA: TGTGCCAGCAGCTTAGGGGCGAGCGGGGACACAGATACGCAGTATTTT
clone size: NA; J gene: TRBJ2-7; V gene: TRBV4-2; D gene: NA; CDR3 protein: CASSQEGAVPEQYF; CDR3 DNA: TGTGCCAGCAGCCAAGAGGGGGCAGTCCCCGAGCAGTACTTC
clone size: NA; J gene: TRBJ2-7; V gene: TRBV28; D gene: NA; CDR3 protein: CATRVRGPFSYEQYF; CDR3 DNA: TGTGCCACCAGGGTTCGGGGGCCCTTCTCCTACGAGCAGTACTTC
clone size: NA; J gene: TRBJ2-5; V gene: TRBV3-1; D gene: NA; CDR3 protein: CASSYRQYNQETQYF; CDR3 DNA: TGTGCCAGCAGCTATCGACAGTATAACCAAGAGACCCAGTACTTC
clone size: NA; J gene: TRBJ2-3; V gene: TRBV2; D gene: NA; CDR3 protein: CASRPDQDTQYF; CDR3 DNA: TGTGCCAGCAGACCGGACCAAGATACGCAGTATTTT
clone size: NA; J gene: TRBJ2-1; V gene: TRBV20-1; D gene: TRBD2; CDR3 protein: CSAQWTSGGGNEQFF; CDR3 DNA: TGCAGTGCCCAATGGACTAGCGGGGGGGGGAATGAGCAGTTCTTC
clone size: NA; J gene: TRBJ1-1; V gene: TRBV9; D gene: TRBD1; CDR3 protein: CASSGTGGPNTEAFF; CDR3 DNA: TGTGCCAGCAGCGGGACAGGGGGCCCGAACACTGAAGCTTTCTTT
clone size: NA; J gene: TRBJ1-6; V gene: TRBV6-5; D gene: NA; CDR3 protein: CASSYSGVGESSYNSPLHF; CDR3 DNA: TGTGCCAGCAGTTACTCGGGGGTCGGAGAGAGCTCCTATAATTCACCCCTCCACTTT
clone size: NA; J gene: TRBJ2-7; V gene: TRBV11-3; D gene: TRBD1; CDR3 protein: CASSLLTGASYEQYF; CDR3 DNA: TGTGCCAGCAGCTTACTGACAGGGGCGTCCTACGAGCAGTACTTC
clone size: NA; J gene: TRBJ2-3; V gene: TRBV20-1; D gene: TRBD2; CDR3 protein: CSARELAGGPDTQYF; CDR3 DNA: TGCAGTGCTAGGGAACTAGCGGGGGGCCCGGATACGCAGTATTTT
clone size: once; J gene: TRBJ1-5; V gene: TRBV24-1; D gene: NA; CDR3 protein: CATSDTAGAGQPQHF; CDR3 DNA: TGTGCCACCAGTGATACCGCAGGGGCGGGTCAGCCCCAGCATTTT
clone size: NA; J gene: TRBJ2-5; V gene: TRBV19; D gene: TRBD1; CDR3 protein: CASSIGTGIWETQYF; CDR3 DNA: TGTGCCAGTAGTATTGGGACAGGGATTTGGGAGACCCAGTACTTC
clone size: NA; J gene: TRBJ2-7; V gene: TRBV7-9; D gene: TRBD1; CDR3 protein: CASSPRGLGGEQYF; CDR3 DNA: TGTGCCAGCAGCCCCAGGGGGCTTGGGGGCGAGCAGTACTTC
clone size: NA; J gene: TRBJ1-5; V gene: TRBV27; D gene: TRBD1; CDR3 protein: CASSLWSRTGQPQHF; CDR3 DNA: TGTGCCAGCAGTTTATGGTCCAGGACAGGGCAGCCCCAGCATTTT
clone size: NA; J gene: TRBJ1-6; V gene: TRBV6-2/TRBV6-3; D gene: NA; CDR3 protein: CASRRRGGNSPLHF; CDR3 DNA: TGTGCCAGCAGGAGGCGGGGCGGAAATTCACCCCTCCACTTT
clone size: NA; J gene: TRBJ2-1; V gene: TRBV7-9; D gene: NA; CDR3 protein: CASSLEGSYNEQFF; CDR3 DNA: TGTGCCAGCAGCTTAGAGGGATCCTACAATGAGCAGTTCTTC
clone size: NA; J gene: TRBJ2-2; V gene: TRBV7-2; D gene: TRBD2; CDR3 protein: CASSWTSGPNTGELFF; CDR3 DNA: TGTGCCAGCAGCTGGACTAGCGGGCCGAACACCGGGGAGCTGTTTTTT
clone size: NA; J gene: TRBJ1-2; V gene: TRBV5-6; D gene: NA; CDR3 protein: CASSLVDRNYGYTF; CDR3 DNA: TGTGCCAGCAGCTTGGTGGACAGAAACTATGGCTACACCTTC
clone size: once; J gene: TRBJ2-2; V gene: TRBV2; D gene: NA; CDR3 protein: CASTRTANTGELFF; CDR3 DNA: TGTGCCAGCACCAGGACAGCGAACACCGGGGAGCTGTTTTTT
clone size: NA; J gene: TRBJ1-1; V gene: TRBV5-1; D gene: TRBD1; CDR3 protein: CASCLGTVYGGNTEAFF; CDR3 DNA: TGCGCCAGTTGCCTCGGGACAGTGTATGGCGGGAACACTGAAGCTTTCTTT
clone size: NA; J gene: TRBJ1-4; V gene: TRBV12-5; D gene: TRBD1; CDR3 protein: CASGLVVTGATNEKLFF; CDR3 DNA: TGTGCTAGTGGTTTGGTTGTGACAGGGGCAACTAATGAAAAACTGTTTTTT
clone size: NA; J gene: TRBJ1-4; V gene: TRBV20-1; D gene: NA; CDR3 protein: CSAREERGWGLEKLFF; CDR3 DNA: TGCAGTGCTAGAGAAGAAAGGGGTTGGGGTCTAGAAAAACTGTTTTTT
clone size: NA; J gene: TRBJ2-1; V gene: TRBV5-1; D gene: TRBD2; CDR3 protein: CASRWTSGSIVDEQFF; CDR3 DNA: TGCGCCAGCAGATGGACTAGCGGGAGTATAGTCGATGAGCAGTTCTTC
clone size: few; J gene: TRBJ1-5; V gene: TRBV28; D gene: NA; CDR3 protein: CASSFRGSNQPQHF; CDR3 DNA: TGTGCCAGCAGTTTTAGAGGAAGCAATCAGCCCCAGCATTTT
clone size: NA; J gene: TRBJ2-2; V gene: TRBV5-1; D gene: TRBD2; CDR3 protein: CASSPSGMGPGELFF; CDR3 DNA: TGCGCCAGCAGCCCTAGCGGGATGGGGCCCGGGGAGCTGTTTTTT
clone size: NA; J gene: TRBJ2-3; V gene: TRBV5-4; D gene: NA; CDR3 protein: CASSLGVDFTDTQYF; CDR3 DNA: TGTGCCAGCAGCTTGGGTGTGGACTTCACAGATACGCAGTATTTT
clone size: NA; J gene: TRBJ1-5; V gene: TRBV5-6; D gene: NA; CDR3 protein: CASSLGSVNQPQHF; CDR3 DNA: TGTGCCAGCAGCTTGGGTTCCGTCAATCAGCCCCAGCATTTT
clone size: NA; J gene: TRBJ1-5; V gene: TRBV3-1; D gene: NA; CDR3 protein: CASSQGWAHRPQHF; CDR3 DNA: TGTGCCAGCAGCCAAGGTTGGGCGCATCGGCCCCAGCATTTT
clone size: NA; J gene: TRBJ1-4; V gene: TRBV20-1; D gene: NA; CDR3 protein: CSAKGVWLNEKLFF; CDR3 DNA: TGCAGTGCTAAAGGAGTTTGGCTTAATGAAAAACTGTTTTTT
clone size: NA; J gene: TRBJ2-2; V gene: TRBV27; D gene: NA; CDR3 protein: CASSSFSGGNTGELFF; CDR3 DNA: TGTGCCAGCAGTTCCTTTTCCGGTGGGAACACCGGGGAGCTGTTTTTT
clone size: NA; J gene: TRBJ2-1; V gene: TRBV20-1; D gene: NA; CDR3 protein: CSATDSNINNNEQFF; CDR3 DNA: TGCAGTGCCACTGACAGTAACATTAACAACAATGAGCAGTTCTTC